This T cell receptor (beta chain) was observed in a study of blood T cell repertoires in COVID-19. Background on the study: Sources were T cells, B-cell-depleted T cells, or PBMCs; the material itself was cDNA or gDNA.

The data were produced by immunoSEQ multiplex PCR, yet TCRdb's version contains in-frame clones alone and is incomplete. The data show more than 200,000 clones, with 84% seen just once and 1.5% to 2% held by the top ten. This CDR3 has 11 residues. Trimming took off 6 bases at V and 8 bases at J, with 10 bases between the two ends. This chain connects TRBV12-3 or TRBV12-4 to TRBJ1-2; D remains ambiguous. The sequencing sample was made of PBMCs or T cells enriched from blood (not recorded which). The origin of this receptor is a man aged 60 to 75 who had recovered from COVID-19. The CDR3 nucleotides read TGTGCCAGCAGCTTGGCTTACGGCTACACCTTC. Amino acid sequence: CASSLAYGYTF.